Following are 2 T cell receptor beta chains from one sample sequenced in a study of CD8 T cells in ankylosing spondylitis. TCRdb re-called the 5' RACE reads through MiXCR, storing one row per CDR3 protein. The table has over 150,000 distinct CDR3 sequences, 9.5% to 15% seen once. The material sequenced was blood, either unsorted or a sorted T cell fraction (not recorded which). These receptors were collected from a male donor with ankylosing spondylitis or in good health (not recorded which).

This clonotype was recorded at least ten times. CDR3 sequence (DNA): TGTGCCAGCAGCTTTACCCACTACGAGCAGTACTTC. This encodes CASSFTHYEQYF. This chain links TRBV7-9 with TRBJ2-7; D ambiguous. The CDR3 has 12 amino acids. Trimming removed 3 bases from V and 3 bases from J, with 6 bases in between. Germline values: CDR1 SEHNR, CDR2 FQNEAQ (reference sequence).

J is TRBJ2-1 and V is TRBV30, with D possibly being TRBD2 (6 bases). The CDR3 has 13 amino acids. The germline V gene encodes CDR1 GTSNPN and CDR2 SVGIG (reference sequence). Trimming cost V 6 bases and J 6 bases, with 15 bases left between them. The CDR3 coding sequence is TGTGCCTGTTTAGCGGCGGAGGTCAATGAGCAGTTCTTC. It yields the protein CACLAAEVNEQFF.